This T cell receptor beta chain was documented in a study of blood T cells in healthy people across ages. General observations from the study: Significant beta diversity loss was already apparent by age approximately 40, declining roughly linearly.

Regarding this clonotype: What it binds is not known. A much more abundant neighbour one base away suggests this may be a read error.

Isolation of PBMCs gave at least 6 million cells per sample. Next came a second PCR, run for roughly 6 to 11 cycles, which used a sample-barcoded 5' primer along with a J-beta primer mix. TCRdb ran MiXCR on the 5' RACE reads and lists one entry per CDR3 protein. The sample yields more than 750,000 distinct CDR3 sequences, 25% to 35% seen once. Germline V gene data show CDR1 as SGHTA and CDR2 as FQGNSA. Trimming removed 8 bases from V and 11 bases from J; junction bases left unmatched: 11. This CDR3 is built from 12 residues. The data were also submitted as part of a second study, on T cells of mothers and their children. From that second work: The entire RNA extract went into cDNA synthesis at approximately 1.5 ug per 15 ul.

V gene TRBV7-2 combines with J gene TRBJ2-5, with 7 bases that match TRBD2. Source material: blood. The TCR comes from a woman aged 35 to 49 in good health. As DNA, the CDR3 is TGTGCCAGCGGGAGGGAATACAATGAGCAGTACTTC. Translating gives CASGREYNEQYF.